Below are 10 T cell receptor beta chains sequenced from a single sample in a study of blood T cell repertoires in COVID-19. Generated by immunoSEQ multiplex PCR, the TCRdb table keeps only in-frame clones and is missing some. Of some 260,000 clones in the sample, about 85% are singletons; the top ten hold roughly 3.1%. Sequences were obtained from peripheral blood. Every receptor here comes from a man aged 18 to 29 with active or convalescent COVID-19.

The chain employs TRBV29-1 and TRBJ2-1, with 7 bases lining up with TRBD1. The length of the CDR3 is 16 residues. The germline CDR1 and CDR2 sequences are SQVTM and ANQGSEA. With V trimmed by 4 bases and J by 5 bases, 14 bases remained unmatched. The CDR3 nucleotides are TGCAGCGTTGTTGGTGGGGGCAGGGGGAAAAACAATGAGCAGTTCTTC. Translated: CSVVGGGRGKNNEQFF.

The rearrangement uses TRBV28 and TRBJ2-1, with TRBD2 matching over 7 bases. V was clipped by 7 bases and J by 10 bases; unmatched bases: 7. The CDR3 contains 12 residues. CDR1 and CDR2 from the germline V gene are MDHEN and SYDVKM. CDR3 DNA: TGTGCCAGCACAACCCAGGGAGGGGAGCAGTTCTTC. Protein product: CASTTQGGEQFF. Looking up the rest from reference TRBV28 and TRBJ2-1 gives the full variable domain: DVKVTQSSRYLVKRTGEKVFLECVQDMDHENMFWYRQDPGLGLRLIYFSYDVKMKEKGDIPEGYSVSREKKERFSLILESASTNQTSMYLCASTTQGGEQFFGPGTRLTVL.

This clone was seen once. The chain combines TRBV5-6 with TRBJ2-2, with D unclear. From germline, CDR1 is SGHDT and CDR2 YYEEEE. The CDR3 contains 12 residues. The germline V and J ends were trimmed by 6 bases and 5 bases, with 8 bases remaining between them. CDR3 region: CASTLLTGELFF. The CDR3, as DNA: TGTGCCAGCACTCTTCTAACCGGGGAGCTGTTTTTT.

V usage is TRBV7-9 and J usage is TRBJ1-1, with no clear D. The ends were cut back, 4 bases at V and 1 base at J, with 16 bases in the middle. Germline-derived CDR1 and CDR2 are SEHNR and FQNEAQ (reference sequence). CDR3 size: 16 residues. Written as DNA, the CDR3 is TGTGCCAGCAGCTCGTACTTTGGTATCACGAACACTGAAGCTTTCTTT. Translating it yields CASSSYFGITNTEAFF.

This clone has just one count. The chain carries TRBV12-3 or TRBV12-4 and TRBJ1-6; D possibly corresponds to TRBD1 (5 bases). This CDR3 is 13 amino acids long. The V gene lost 0 bases and the J gene lost 11 bases, with 8 bases spanning the gap. DNA for the CDR3: TGTGCCAGCAGTTTAGCGCAGGGTCCACCCCTCCACTTT. Translating gives CASSLAQGPPLHF.

This chain links TRBV11-2 with TRBJ1-2; 7 bases are shared with TRBD1. This CDR3 has 15 amino acids. Germline loops: CDR1 SGHAT, CDR2 FQNNGV. V shed 1 base, J shed 2 bases, and the junction held 4 bases outside the gene matches. The CDR3 DNA reads as TGTGCCAGCAGCTTAGGATCAGGGGGAAACTATGGCTACACCTTC. It encodes CASSLGSGGNYGYTF. Variable domain in full (rest from reference TRBV11-2 and TRBJ1-2): EAGVAQSPRYKIIEKRQSVAFWCNPISGHATLYWYQQILGQGPKLLIQFQNNGVVDDSQLPKDRFSAERLKGVDSTLKIQPAKLEDSAVYLCASSLGSGGNYGYTFGSGTRLTVV.

J is TRBJ2-2 and V is TRBV27, with D possibly TRBD2 on 5 matching bases. Germline V CDR1 and CDR2: MNHEY, SMNVEV (reference sequence). V dropped 6 bases and J dropped 9 bases, with 20 bases sitting between them. The CDR3 runs 15 residues. CDR3 residues: CASRKSDGRVRELFF. In nucleotides, the CDR3 is TGTGCCAGCAGAAAATCCGACGGGCGGGTCAGGGAGCTGTTTTTT.

V usage is TRBV28 and J usage is TRBJ2-5; 10 positions match TRBD2. The CDR3 is 15 amino acids. Per germline, CDR1 MDHEN and CDR2 SYDVKM. Trimming removed 8 bases from V and 6 bases from J; junction bases left unmatched: 12. The CDR3 is CASLSLAGGSKTQYF. The CDR3 region has the DNA TGTGCCAGCCTATCCTTAGCGGGAGGTTCGAAGACCCAGTACTTC.

V usage is TRBV2 and J usage is TRBJ1-4; D might be TRBD1 (6 bases). V lost 6 bases to trimming and J lost 5 bases, with 16 bases between them. The CDR3 runs to 15 residues. The V gene's germline CDR1 is SNHLY and CDR2 FYNNEI. In DNA form, the CDR3 reads TGTGCCAGCAGACCTAGACAGGAGAAGAATGAAAAACTGTTTTTT. It encodes CASRPRQEKNEKLFF.

CDR3 region: CASSKHGPGDSPLHF. The CDR3 coding sequence is TGTGCCAGCAGTAAACACGGCCCGGGGGATTCACCCCTCCACTTT. The chain links TRBV6-4 to TRBJ1-6; D perhaps matches TRBD1 (5 bases). V was trimmed by 5 bases and J by 8 bases, leaving 16 bases between them. CDR1 and CDR2 from the germline V gene are MRHNA and SNTAGT. CDR3 length: 15 amino acids.